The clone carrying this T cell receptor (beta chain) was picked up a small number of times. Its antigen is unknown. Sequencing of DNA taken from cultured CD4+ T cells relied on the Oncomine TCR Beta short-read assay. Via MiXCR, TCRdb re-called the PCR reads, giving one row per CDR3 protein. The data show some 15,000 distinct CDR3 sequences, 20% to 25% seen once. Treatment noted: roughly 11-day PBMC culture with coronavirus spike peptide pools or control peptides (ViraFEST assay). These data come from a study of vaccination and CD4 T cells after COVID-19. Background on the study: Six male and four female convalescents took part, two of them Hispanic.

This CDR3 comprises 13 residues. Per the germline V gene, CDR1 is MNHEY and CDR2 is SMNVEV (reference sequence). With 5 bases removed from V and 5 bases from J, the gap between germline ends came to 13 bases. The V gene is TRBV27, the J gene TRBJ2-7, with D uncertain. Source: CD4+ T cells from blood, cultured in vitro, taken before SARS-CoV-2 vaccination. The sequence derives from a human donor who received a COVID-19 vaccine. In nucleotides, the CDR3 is TGTGCCAGCAGTCGAGGACGGACCGACGAGCAGTACTTC. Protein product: CASSRGRTDEQYF.